This TCR beta chain originates from a study of blood T cell repertoires in COVID-19. Only in-frame clones appear in the TCRdb table, and some are missing; sequencing was by immunoSEQ multiplex PCR. The table has 300,000 to 450,000 clones, around 87% seen once; the top ten hold around 1.9%. Living in 25 or so US areas, the participants were between about 18 and 100 years of age. Each participant's cohort was designated according to participant-reported clinical history. Sequenced: PBMCs or T cells enriched from blood (not recorded which). This sequence was found in a middle-aged man in a cohort exposed to, infected with or recovered from COVID-19 (not recorded which).

The CDR3 here is CASSFTAIGLSEQFF. As DNA, the CDR3 is TGCGCCAGCAGCTTCACTGCGATCGGACTCAGTGAGCAGTTCTTC. This sequence joins TRBV5-1 and TRBJ2-1; D is perhaps TRBD2 (5 bases). The CDR3 sequence is 15 residues long. V was clipped by 2 bases and J by 9 bases, with 18 bases between them. Germline V gives CDR1 SGHRS, CDR2 YFSETQ.